One sample yielded the 30 T cell receptor beta chains listed below, sequenced in a study of blood T cell repertoires in COVID-19. The assay was immunoSEQ multiplex PCR, and TCRdb's table has in-frame clones only and misses some. Altogether approximately 440,000 clones are present, about nine tenths being singletons, with the ten largest covering about 0.57%. The sequenced sample consisted of PBMCs or T cells enriched from blood (not recorded which). The receptors here all came from a man between 18 and 29 years old who had recovered from COVID-19.

This clone came up once. CDR3 DNA: TGTGCCACCAGCAGAGATGCGGGGGTTGAAGCTTTCTTT. Residues: CATSRDAGVEAFF. The chain links TRBV15 to TRBJ1-1, with a tentative D call TRBD1 (5 bases). Trimming left V 0 bases short and J 7 bases short, with 9 bases between. Per germline, CDR1 LNHNV and CDR2 YYDKDF (reference sequence). CDR3 size: 13 residues.

CDR3: CASSADTLNTEAFF. For the CDR3, the DNA is TGTGCCAGCAGCGCAGACACCTTGAACACTGAAGCTTTCTTT. J is TRBJ1-1 and V is TRBV9, with D unresolved. Trimming took off 3 bases at V and 0 bases at J, with 9 bases between the two ends. The length of the CDR3 is 14 residues. CDR1 and CDR2 (germline): SGDLS, YYNGEE.

This chain connects TRBV11-2 to TRBJ2-6; a weak D match, TRBD1 (5 bases). Per germline, CDR1 SGHAT and CDR2 FQNNGV. The CDR3 covers 15 residues. V lost 1 base and J 1 base, leaving 5 bases between the germline ends. CDR3 in DNA: TGTGCCAGCAGCTTAGGACAGTCTGGGGCCAACGTCCTGACTTTC. This encodes CASSLGQSGANVLTF.

The rearrangement joins TRBV7-6 to TRBJ2-7; D might be TRBD2 (6 bases). CDR3 size: 18 residues. CDR1 and CDR2 from the germline V gene are SGHVS and FNYEAQ. Trimming left V 4 bases short and J 2 bases short, with 24 bases between. CDR3 sequence: CASSSVVRRGGITYEQYF. The CDR3 region has the DNA TGTGCCAGCAGCTCGGTCGTCAGACGTGGGGGGATTACCTACGAGCAGTACTTC. The whole variable domain, filled in from reference TRBV7-6 and TRBJ2-7, reads GAGVSQSPRYKVTKRGQDVALRCDPISGHVSLYWYRQALGQGPEFLTYFNYEAQQDKSGLPNDRFSAERPEGSISTLTIQRTEQRDSAMYRCASSSVVRRGGITYEQYFGPGTRLTVT.

This chain links TRBV5-5 with TRBJ2-7; D is ambiguous. This CDR3 region has 11 residues. V shed 5 bases and J shed 3 bases, with 6 bases lying between them. Germline V gene sequence: CDR1 SGHKS, CDR2 YYEKEE (reference sequence). The CDR3 here is CASRSGYEQYF. Written as DNA, the CDR3 is TGTGCCAGCAGGTCGGGCTACGAGCAGTACTTC.

The chain links TRBV9 to TRBJ1-2; the D is unclear. The CDR3 contains 13 residues. V lost 3 bases, J lost 2 bases, and 8 bases lay in between. Germline V CDR1 and CDR2: SGDLS, YYNGEE. The CDR3: CASSARPNYGYTF. The CDR3 coding sequence is TGTGCCAGCAGCGCCAGGCCGAACTATGGCTACACCTTC.

CDR3 sequence reads: CASSQGSAGYTF. Written as DNA, the CDR3 is TGTGCCAGCAGTCAGGGTTCAGCTGGCTACACCTTC. This sequence joins TRBV7-3 and TRBJ1-2; maybe TRBD1 (5 bases). The CDR3 covers 12 residues. The ends were cut back, 6 bases at V and 7 bases at J, with 12 bases in the middle. Germline V lookup: CDR1 SGHTA, CDR2 FQGTGA.

The rearrangement uses TRBV2 and TRBJ1-5; 8 bases align to TRBD1. Germline V gene sequence: CDR1 SNHLY, CDR2 FYNNEI. CDR3 length equals 16 residues. The V gene end was trimmed by 6 bases and the J gene end by 2 bases; junction bases not matched to a gene: 9. CDR3 bases: TGTGCCAGCAGGGGGGGGACAGGACTCCGCAATCAGCCCCAGCATTTT. This translates into CASRGGTGLRNQPQHF.

The chain is built from TRBV19 and TRBJ1-5, with TRBD1 as a possible D gene (6 bases). Germline CDR1 reads LNHDA; CDR2 reads SQIVND (reference sequence). This CDR3 comprises 15 residues. V was clipped by 5 bases and J by 0 bases, with 11 bases between them. The CDR3: CASSPGTFSNQPQHF. The CDR3 DNA is TGTGCCAGTAGTCCGGGGACATTTAGCAATCAGCCCCAGCATTTT.

This clone was detected once. The chain couples TRBV7-9 to TRBJ2-7, with D possibly matching TRBD2 (5 bases). Germline CDR1 and CDR2: SEHNR and FQNEAQ (reference sequence). The CDR3 spans 14 residues. Between the trimmed V and J ends, which lost 8 bases and 5 bases, there was a span of 19 bases. This CDR3 reads CASAGVGLLDEQYF. In DNA, the CDR3 is TGTGCCAGCGCCGGGGTGGGCCTCCTGGACGAGCAGTACTTC.

This clone was seen once. J is TRBJ2-7 and V is TRBV5-5; TRBD2 might be the D (6 bases). Trimming shortened V by 4 bases and J by 0 bases, and 26 bases separated the two germline ends. The germline CDR1 and CDR2 sequences are SGHKS and YYEKEE (reference sequence). CDR3 length: 19 residues. In DNA form, the CDR3 reads TGTGCCAGCAGCCATACCCCGGGACTTAGTGACCCCTCCTCCTACGAGCAGTACTTC. Protein product: CASSHTPGLSDPSSYEQYF.

The rearrangement links TRBV5-1 to TRBJ2-1, with D possibly being TRBD2 (6 bases). This CDR3 contains 13 residues. Trimming removed 6 bases from V and 7 bases from J, with 14 bases in between. The germline V gene encodes CDR1 SGHRS and CDR2 YFSETQ. The CDR3 is CASNIFGGNEQFF. Written as DNA, the CDR3 is TGCGCCAGCAATATCTTCGGAGGGAATGAGCAGTTCTTC.

This chain connects TRBV6-5 to TRBJ1-2; 11 bases line up with TRBD1. The V gene's germline CDR1 is MNHEY and CDR2 SVGAGI. This CDR3 is 15 amino acids long. The trim removed 2 bases at V and 8 bases at J, leaving 7 bases unmatched. This chain's CDR3 is CASSYRDRGSWGYTF. The DNA for the CDR3 is TGTGCCAGCAGTTACCGGGACAGGGGGTCCTGGGGCTACACCTTC.

The chain is built from TRBV19 and TRBJ2-3, with a weak D call TRBD1 (6 bases). CDR3 length: 15 amino acids. Trimming took off 5 bases at V and 5 bases at J, with 17 bases between the two ends. Germline V gene data show CDR1 as LNHDA and CDR2 as SQIVND (reference sequence). The CDR3 bases are TGTGCCAGTAGTGGGGGTGGCAGGGGAAGAGATACGCAGTATTTT. Its translation is CASSGGGRGRDTQYF.

V gene TRBV6-1 combines with J gene TRBJ1-5; possible D gene TRBD1, 6 bases. The CDR3 is 15 residues long. CDR1 and CDR2 (germline): MNHNS, SASEGT. Trimming shortened V by 3 bases and J by 4 bases, and 13 bases separated the two germline ends. CDR3 loop: CASSEGDRSNQPQHF. In DNA, the CDR3 is TGTGCCAGCAGTGAGGGAGACAGGAGTAATCAGCCCCAGCATTTT.

V usage is TRBV28 and J usage is TRBJ2-7; D perhaps matches TRBD1 (6 bases). The V end lost 5 bases, the J end lost 0 bases, and 20 bases lay between the germline ends. Germline CDR1 and CDR2: MDHEN and SYDVKM. The CDR3 is made up of 17 amino acids. CDR3 sequence: CASSLARDTAPSYEQYF. The CDR3 nucleotides are TGTGCCAGCAGTCTCGCCCGGGACACCGCTCCCTCCTACGAGCAGTACTTC.

As regards this clone: One end of the junction does not line up with germline, which may come from a read error. The chain links TRBV18 to TRBJ1-1; 8 bases map to TRBD1. This CDR3 is built from 14 residues. In germline, CDR1 is KGHSH, CDR2 LQKENI. CDR3 loop: CASSPQGGGTEAFF. CDR3 DNA sequence: TGTGCCAGCTCCCCACAGGGGGGGGGCACTGAAGCTTTCTTT.

J is TRBJ2-7 and V is TRBV28, with 10 bases fitting TRBD1. Germline lookup yields CDR1 MDHEN and CDR2 SYDVKM. Trimming at V came to 4 bases and at J to 3 bases, leaving 6 bases not matched to a gene. The CDR3 extends over 15 amino acids. CDR3 nucleotide sequence: TGTGCCAGCAGTTCGCACGGACAGGGGGACTACGAGCAGTACTTC. Protein sequence: CASSSHGQGDYEQYF. The full variable domain, its missing parts supplied by reference TRBV28 and TRBJ2-7, is DVKVTQSSRYLVKRTGEKVFLECVQDMDHENMFWYRQDPGLGLRLIYFSYDVKMKEKGDIPEGYSVSREKKERFSLILESASTNQTSMYLCASSSHGQGDYEQYFGPGTRLTVT.

The chain recombines TRBV28 with TRBJ1-3; D is ambiguous. Trimming removed 4 bases from V and 6 bases from J, with 4 bases in between. Germline CDR1 MDHEN, CDR2 SYDVKM. The CDR3 spans 11 residues. The CDR3 DNA follows: TGTGCCAGCAGTTCAAAAAACACCATATATTTT. Translation gives CASSSKNTIYF.

For this clone: The sample carries other DNA sequences with the same CDR3. The chain joins TRBV19 to TRBJ2-2, with a weak D call TRBD1 (5 bases). V was shortened by 3 bases and J by 3 bases, with 8 bases between the two germline ends. Germline V gives CDR1 LNHDA, CDR2 SQIVND (reference sequence). CDR3 length equals 14 residues. CDR3 sequence reads: CASSIDSDTGELFF. Written as DNA, the CDR3 is TGTGCCAGTAGTATTGACAGTGACACCGGGGAGCTGTTTTTT.

This chain connects TRBV4-1 to TRBJ2-5; 9 nucleotides agree with TRBD2. Germline CDR1 is MGHRA and CDR2 is YSYEKL. Unmatched junction bases numbered 6, after V lost 4 bases and J lost 6 bases. The CDR3 has 14 amino acids. The CDR3 DNA reads as TGCGCCAGCAGCCCATTAGCGGGGGAAAAGACCCAGTACTTC. Translated: CASSPLAGEKTQYF.

A single count supports this clone. The rearrangement joins TRBV2 to TRBJ2-7, with TRBD2 as a possible D gene (6 bases). The CDR3 consists of 13 residues. CDR1 is SNHLY, CDR2 FYNNEI, per germline. V was shortened by 7 bases and J by 6 bases, with 16 bases between the two germline ends. The CDR3 region is CASTDGQGGEQYF. As DNA, the CDR3 is TGTGCCAGCACCGACGGGCAGGGAGGCGAGCAGTACTTC.

The J gene is TRBJ2-7, the V gene TRBV28; 8 nucleotides agree with TRBD1. From germline, CDR1 is MDHEN and CDR2 SYDVKM. V dropped 5 bases and J dropped 2; count of bases not matched to a gene: 8. The CDR3 runs to 15 residues. CDR3 loop: CASSPLGQGPYEQYF. CDR3 in DNA: TGTGCCAGCAGTCCCCTAGGACAGGGCCCCTACGAGCAGTACTTC.

The genes are TRBV4-1 and TRBJ1-2, with 10 bases lining up with TRBD1. Germline CDR1 and CDR2: MGHRA and YSYEKL. This CDR3 spans 15 amino acids. V trimming: 3 bases; J trimming: 5 bases; junction bases outside the gene matches: 6. CDR3 sequence: CASSQGQGSVYGYTF. As DNA, the CDR3 is TGCGCCAGCAGCCAGGGACAGGGGTCCGTGTATGGCTACACCTTC.

The chain recombines TRBV5-6 with TRBJ1-1, with 7 bases lining up with TRBD1. Per the germline V gene, CDR1 is SGHDT and CDR2 is YYEEEE. The CDR3 extends over 15 amino acids. J was trimmed by 2 bases and V by 4 bases; bases with no gene match: 8. CDR3 sequence reads: CASSRLTGRNTEAFF. CDR3 DNA sequence: TGTGCCAGCAGCCGTCTGACAGGGCGAAACACTGAAGCTTTCTTT.

The V call is TRBV9, the J call TRBJ1-1; a weak D match, TRBD1 (5 bases). Trimming shortened V by 5 bases and J by 4 bases, and 12 bases separated the two germline ends. The germline CDR1 and CDR2 sequences are SGDLS and YYNGEE. This CDR3 is built from 13 residues. The CDR3, as DNA: TGTGCCAGCAGTGGCAGGGATACCACTGAAGCTTTCTTT. Residues: CASSGRDTTEAFF.

The rearrangement joins TRBV6-5 to TRBJ1-1; tentatively, D is TRBD1 (6 bases). Trimming removed 6 bases from V and 6 bases from J, with 20 bases in between. The CDR3 has 15 residues. Germline V gene lookup returns CDR1 MNHEY and CDR2 SVGAGI. CDR3 nucleotide sequence: TGTGCCAGCAGGGACAGCGGGGGATCGACATCTGAAGCTTTCTTT. Amino acid sequence: CASRDSGGSTSEAFF.

V and J are TRBV15 and TRBJ1-4; D ambiguous. Germline V gives CDR1 LNHNV, CDR2 YYDKDF (reference sequence). The ends were cut back, 4 bases at V and 8 bases at J, with 17 bases in the middle. The CDR3 covers 15 residues. CDR3 region: CATSTFRGSGEKLFF. Here the CDR3 DNA reads TGTGCCACCAGCACATTCCGCGGCAGTGGGGAAAAACTGTTTTTT.

This sequence joins TRBV5-4 and TRBJ2-7; tentative D call: TRBD2 (6 bases). The germline CDR1 and CDR2 sequences are SGHNT and YYREEE (reference sequence). This CDR3 has 15 amino acids. Trimming took off 4 bases at V and 7 bases at J, with 21 bases between the two ends. The CDR3 DNA reads TGTGCCAGCAGCCATGGCGGGGTGGCGGACGGGGAGCAGTACTTC. Amino acid sequence: CASSHGGVADGEQYF. The complete variable domain, with remaining parts taken from reference TRBV5-4 and TRBJ2-7, reads ETGVTQSPTHLIKTRGQQVTLRCSSQSGHNTVSWYQQALGQGPQFIFQYYREEENGRGNFPPRFSGLQFPNYSSELNVNALELDDSALYLCASSHGGVADGEQYFGPGTRLTVT.

The chain employs TRBV2 and TRBJ1-2, with D possibly being TRBD1 (6 bases). The CDR3 covers 15 residues. The germline CDR1 and CDR2 sequences are SNHLY and FYNNEI. Trimming removed 5 bases from V and 2 bases from J, with 15 bases in between. CDR3 bases: TGTGCCAGCAGTCGGGGGGCCACAGCCAACTATGGCTACACCTTC. Its translation is CASSRGATANYGYTF.